This passage covers 27 T cell receptor beta chains from one sample sequenced in a study of identical twins. TCRdb re-derived calls from the 5' RACE reads in MiXCR, one entry per CDR3 protein. The sample lists approximately 890,000 distinct CDR3 sequences; 9% to 15% were seen once. These same records also appear under a second study, on yellow fever vaccine responses in identical twins.

Sequenced material: PBMCs. These receptors were collected from a woman between 18 and 30 years old in good health.

This clonotype has only a few counts. V is TRBV3-1 and J is TRBJ1-2, with 7 bases matching TRBD1. Germline CDR1 and CDR2: LGHDT and YNNKEL (reference sequence). The CDR3 runs 12 residues. Trimming cost V 4 bases and J 7 bases; bases outside gene matches: 3. The CDR3 nucleotides read TGTGCCAGCAGCCCCAGGGGGTCTGGCTACACCTTC. Its protein product is CASSPRGSGYTF.

This clonotype was found a few times. The rearrangement joins TRBV20-1 to TRBJ2-2; D gene ambiguous. Trimming removed 5 bases from V and 5 bases from J, with 15 bases in between. The CDR3 covers 14 residues. The germline CDR1 and CDR2 sequences are DFQATT and SNEGSKA (reference sequence). CDR3 sequence (DNA): TGCAGTGCTTCTACTAACCTTGTAACCGGGGAGCTGTTTTTT. It encodes CSASTNLVTGELFF.

This clonotype showed up just a few times. The chain joins TRBV7-9 to TRBJ2-7; either TRBD1 or TRBD2 may fit D (7 bases each). V was pared by 5 bases and J by 2 bases, with 13 bases between. Per the germline V gene, CDR1 is SEHNR and CDR2 is FQNEAQ (reference sequence). The CDR3 is made up of 14 amino acids. The CDR3 region is CASSSGDSPYEQYF. The CDR3 DNA follows: TGTGCCAGCAGCAGCGGGGACAGCCCCTACGAGCAGTACTTC.

This clonotype was observed a few times. The chain employs TRBV28 and TRBJ1-5; D not certain. Germline CDR1 MDHEN, CDR2 SYDVKM. Trimming pared 3 bases from V and 0 bases from J, leaving 18 bases between. The CDR3 runs to 18 residues. CDR3 in amino acids: CASSFKGPRTYSNQPQHF. For the CDR3, the DNA is TGTGCCAGCAGTTTTAAGGGTCCCAGGACGTATAGCAATCAGCCCCAGCATTTT.

The chain combines TRBV10-2 with TRBJ2-1; 10 nucleotides match TRBD2. This CDR3 is built from 15 residues. V was clipped by 7 bases and J by 8 bases; unmatched bases: 11. Germline loops: CDR1 WSHSY, CDR2 SAAADI. This chain's CDR3 is CASISRAGGGDEQFF. The CDR3 region has the DNA TGCGCCAGCATCAGTCGAGCGGGGGGGGGCGATGAGCAGTTCTTC.

This clonotype occurred a few times. J is TRBJ2-1 and V is TRBV7-9, with D possibly matching TRBD1 (5 bases). The ends were cut back, 2 bases at V and 0 bases at J, with 8 bases in the middle. Germline V gene lookup returns CDR1 SEHNR and CDR2 FQNEAQ (reference sequence). The CDR3 length is 15 residues. CDR3 in amino acids: CASSLIRDSYNEQFF. CDR3 bases: TGTGCCAGCAGCTTAATCAGGGACTCCTACAATGAGCAGTTCTTC.

The sample holds a few counts of this clonotype. The genes are TRBV9 and TRBJ2-1; 10 bases agree with TRBD2. The germline CDR1 and CDR2 sequences are SGDLS and YYNGEE. After removal of 4 bases from V and 4 bases from J, the junction contained 8 bases not matched to a gene. The CDR3 spans 16 residues. CDR3 in DNA: TGTGCCAGCAGCTCCCCCGGGACTAGCGAGTACAATGAGCAGTTCTTC. Protein: CASSSPGTSEYNEQFF.

The chain employs TRBV6-2 or TRBV6-3 and TRBJ2-6; 9 positions match TRBD2. Per germline, CDR1 MNHEY and CDR2 SVGEGT. The V and J ends lost 4 bases and 1 base, in that order; junction bases with no gene match: 20. This CDR3 region has 22 residues. The CDR3 coding sequence is TGTGCCAGCAGTTCGAAGGGTGTCGGTGGGCTAGCGGGAACTTCTGGGGCCAACGTCCTGACTTTC. It translates to CASSSKGVGGLAGTSGANVLTF.

This chain joins TRBV20-1 and TRBJ2-7; D is unclear. V was clipped by 3 bases and J by 3 bases, with 15 bases between them. Germline-derived CDR1 and CDR2 are DFQATT and SNEGSKA (reference sequence). CDR3 length: 14 amino acids. The CDR3 bases are TGCAGTGCTAGTTGGGCTTCGATGGGCTACGAGCAGTACTTC. Translation: CSASWASMGYEQYF.

The sample holds many counts of this clonotype. The CDR3 here is CASTSGRVLTDGELFF. Written as DNA, the CDR3 is TGTGCCAGCACATCCGGCAGGGTACTTACGGACGGGGAGCTGTTTTTT. The J gene is TRBJ2-2, the V gene TRBV12-3 or TRBV12-4; D possibly corresponds to TRBD1 (5 bases). V was pared by 7 bases and J by 7 bases, with 22 bases between. CDR3 length: 16 amino acids.

The chain combines TRBV19 with TRBJ2-1; 13 bases are a match to TRBD2. This CDR3 is built from 17 residues. Germline loops: CDR1 LNHDA, CDR2 SQIVND (reference sequence). V was clipped by 4 bases and J by 6 bases; unmatched bases: 9. The CDR3 here is CASSTTGTSGKINEQFF. The CDR3, as DNA: TGTGCCAGTAGTACCACAGGGACTAGCGGGAAGATCAATGAGCAGTTCTTC.

This clonotype was seen a few times. The chain has TRBV5-1 and TRBJ1-2; D might be TRBD1 (6 bases). The V gene lost 0 bases and the J gene lost 5 bases, with 17 bases spanning the gap. From germline, CDR1 is SGHRS and CDR2 YFSETQ. The CDR3 runs to 16 residues. The CDR3 loop reads CASSLGFRDKEYGYTF. In DNA form, the CDR3 reads TGCGCCAGCAGCTTGGGATTCCGGGACAAAGAATATGGCTACACCTTC.

This clonotype has a handful of counts. The chain combines TRBV6-1 with TRBJ1-1; D call uncertain. Germline V CDR1 and CDR2: MNHNS, SASEGT. The CDR3 consists of 14 residues. With 8 bases removed from V and 6 bases from J, the gap between germline ends came to 19 bases. CDR3 loop: CASRLWDRASEAFF. The CDR3 region has the DNA TGTGCCAGCCGTCTATGGGATCGGGCGTCTGAAGCTTTCTTT.

The chain recombines TRBV25-1 with TRBJ2-5; unclear D gene. Germline V gives CDR1 MGHDK, CDR2 SYGVNS. Between the trimmed V and J ends, which lost 4 bases and 1 base, there was a span of 10 bases. CDR3 size: 14 residues. CDR3 region: CASSAISLQETQYF. In DNA form, the CDR3 reads TGTGCCAGCAGTGCGATAAGCCTCCAAGAGACCCAGTACTTC.

This clonotype was counted ten times or more. The chain uses TRBV12-3 or TRBV12-4 and TRBJ2-1, with TRBD2 matching 13 bases. The V and J ends lost 5 bases and 10 bases, in that order; junction bases with no gene match: 5. The CDR3 is 14 residues long. This CDR3 reads CASSTSGGAPEQFF. CDR3 in DNA: TGTGCCAGCAGTACTAGCGGGGGGGCCCCCGAGCAGTTCTTC.

This sequence joins TRBV4-1 and TRBJ2-2; weak D call: TRBD2 (6 bases). Germline V gene sequence: CDR1 MGHRA, CDR2 YSYEKL. Trimming took off 4 bases at V and 6 bases at J, with 18 bases between the two ends. CDR3 length: 16 residues. CDR3 sequence reads: CASSPFGGGPSGELFF. The CDR3 nucleotides are TGCGCCAGCAGCCCTTTCGGGGGAGGCCCTTCCGGGGAGCTGTTTTTT.

This chain links TRBV18 with TRBJ2-5; 8 bases match TRBD1. CDR3 length: 18 residues. Per the germline V gene, CDR1 is KGHSH and CDR2 is LQKENI. With V trimmed by 4 bases and J by 5 bases, 18 bases remained unmatched. CDR3 sequence reads: CASSLRLDWTGSLETQYF. CDR3 in DNA: TGTGCCAGCTCACTCAGACTAGATTGGACAGGGTCGCTCGAGACCCAGTACTTC.

This clonotype was seen a handful of times. The rearrangement joins TRBV5-1 to TRBJ2-7, with D uncertain. Trimming removed 10 bases from V and 2 bases from J, with 13 bases in between. The V gene's germline CDR1 is SGHRS and CDR2 YFSETQ. The CDR3 is made up of 12 amino acids. DNA of the CDR3: TGCGCCCTCCCGGGTAAGCCCTACGAGCAGTACGTC. This gives the protein CALPGKPYEQYV.

CDR3 amino acids: CASSPTASGGNEQFF. The CDR3 DNA sequence: TGTGCCAGCAGCCCCACCGCTAGCGGGGGGAATGAGCAGTTCTTC. V usage is TRBV4-2 and J usage is TRBJ2-1; 11 nucleotides agree with TRBD2. Unmatched junction bases numbered 6, after V lost 4 bases and J lost 7 bases. Germline assignment: CDR1 LGHNA and CDR2 YNFKEQ. The CDR3 is 15 amino acids.

V and J are TRBV5-1 and TRBJ1-3, with D maybe TRBD1 (5 bases). From germline, CDR1 is SGHRS and CDR2 YFSETQ. V gave up 0 bases and J gave up 4 bases, with 11 bases separating them. CDR3 length: 15 amino acids. The CDR3 region is CASSLDGGFGNTIYF. DNA for the CDR3: TGCGCCAGCAGCTTGGATGGGGGTTTCGGAAACACCATATATTTT.

This clonotype has more than one count but fewer than ten. The genes are TRBV7-9 and TRBJ2-1, with 9 bases aligning to TRBD2. The CDR3 sequence is 16 residues long. Germline loops: CDR1 SEHNR, CDR2 FQNEAQ (reference sequence). J lost 4 bases, V lost 1 base, and 5 bases had no gene match. The CDR3 DNA sequence: TGTGCCAGCAGCTTAGGACAGCGGGGGGCGTACAATGAGCAGTTCTTC. Protein product: CASSLGQRGAYNEQFF.

The chain uses TRBV5-1 and TRBJ2-7, with a possible D match to TRBD2 (6 bases). CDR3 size: 16 residues. CDR1 is SGHRS and CDR2 is YFSETQ in the germline V gene. Trimming took off 2 bases at V and 1 base at J, with 16 bases between the two ends. CDR3 region: CASSLEGQTRSYEQYF. CDR3 in DNA: TGCGCCAGCAGCTTAGAGGGCCAGACTAGGTCCTACGAGCAGTACTTC.

J is TRBJ2-7 and V is TRBV10-3, with D unresolved. CDR1 and CDR2 (germline): ENHRY, SYGVKD. CDR3 length: 10 amino acids. Trimming pared 9 bases from V and 7 bases from J, leaving 10 bases between. CDR3 sequence: CAMARKEQYV. Written as DNA, the CDR3 is TGTGCCATGGCGCGCAAGGAGCAGTACGTC.

This clonotype was seen a handful of times. The gene calls are TRBV9 and TRBJ2-3; 7 bases agree with TRBD2. Germline lookup yields CDR1 SGDLS and CDR2 YYNGEE. The CDR3 is 15 amino acids. Unmatched junction bases numbered 4, after V lost 1 base and J lost 2 bases. For the CDR3, the DNA is TGTGCCAGCAGCGTATTTGCGGGAGACACAGATACGCAGTATTTT. It yields the protein CASSVFAGDTDTQYF.

This chain uses TRBV19 with TRBJ2-1; 9 bases map to TRBD2. The CDR3 is 15 amino acids. V was clipped by 2 bases and J by 6 bases; unmatched bases: 5. Germline CDR1 and CDR2: LNHDA and SQIVND (reference sequence). The CDR3 region has the DNA TGTGCCAGTAGTATAAGGCTAGCGGGGCCCAATGAGCAGTTCTTC. This gives the protein CASSIRLAGPNEQFF.

The gene calls are TRBV7-2 and TRBJ2-7, with D perhaps assigned TRBD1 or TRBD2 (5 bases each). The V gene lost 5 bases and the J gene lost 7 bases, with 18 bases spanning the gap. The CDR3 is 14 residues long. Looked up from germline, CDR1 is SGHTA and CDR2 is FQGNSA. CDR3 region: CASSPGTAWGEQYF. The CDR3 DNA reads as TGTGCCAGCAGCCCAGGGACCGCCTGGGGGGAGCAGTACTTC.

The rearrangement links TRBV20-1 to TRBJ2-3; D not resolved. The V gene lost 0 bases and the J gene lost 0 bases, with 10 bases spanning the gap. Per the germline V gene, CDR1 is DFQATT and CDR2 is SNEGSKA (reference sequence). This CDR3 region has 15 residues. CDR3 bases: TGCAGTGCTAGAGATCCCGGACGCAGCACAGATACGCAGTATTTT. This translates into CSARDPGRSTDTQYF.